This entry lists 19 T cell receptor beta chains sequenced from one sample in a study of spatial heterogeneity in lung cancer. One entry per CDR3 protein, called by TCRdb with MiXCR from the 5' RACE reads. The sample includes 40,000 to 55,000 distinct CDR3 sequences, roughly 13% of them seen just once. Time point in this sample: sample taken at primary tumor resection. The sequenced material consisted of unsorted whole RNA from tumor, nontumor lung or frozen PBMC. The sequencing used PBMCs, collected at surgery. These TCRs come from a male donor with early-stage non-small cell lung cancer.

The chain has TRBV29-1 and TRBJ2-7, with D uncertain. CDR3 length: 13 residues. Germline CDR1 is SQVTM and CDR2 is ANQGSEA. Deletions cut 4 bases from V and 1 base from J, with 11 bases between. CDR3 amino acids: CSVVNTVSYEQYF. The CDR3 bases are TGCAGCGTTGTTAACACGGTTTCCTACGAGCAGTACTTC.

The J gene is TRBJ1-1, the V gene TRBV7-8; weak D call: TRBD1 (5 bases). V dropped 5 bases and J dropped 3 bases, with 19 bases sitting between them. Germline V gene lookup returns CDR1 SGHVS and CDR2 FQNEAQ. The CDR3 is 16 amino acids. This CDR3 reads CASSPRGGQWDTEAFF. CDR3 nucleotide sequence: TGTGCCAGCAGCCCGAGGGGAGGGCAGTGGGACACTGAAGCTTTCTTT. Full variable domain (remainder filled in from reference TRBV7-8 and TRBJ1-1): GAGVSQSPRYKVAKRGQDVALRCDPISGHVSLFWYQQALGQGPEFLTYFQNEAQLDKSGLPSDRFFAERPEGSVSTLKIQRTQQEDSAVYLCASSPRGGQWDTEAFFGQGTRLTVV.

The CDR3 reads CAIRDTAANTGELFF. The CDR3 DNA is TGTGCCATCAGGGACACGGCCGCGAACACCGGGGAGCTGTTTTTT. The rearrangement links TRBV10-3 to TRBJ2-2; TRBD1 is a possible D gene (5 bases). Per the germline V gene, CDR1 is ENHRY and CDR2 is SYGVKD. The CDR3 sequence is 15 residues long. Deletions cut 6 bases from V and 0 bases from J, with 11 bases between.

This clonotype occurred a few times. A much larger clone lies one base from this, so it may be a read error. The V and J genes are TRBV12-3 or TRBV12-4 and TRBJ2-2; weak D call: TRBD1 (5 bases). Between the trimmed V and J ends, which lost 7 bases and 8 bases, there was a span of 17 bases. The CDR3 has 14 residues. As DNA, the CDR3 is TGTGCCAGCAACACGACAGTCTCTGATGGGGAGCTGTTTTTT. Translating it yields CASNTTVSDGELFF.

The sample holds many counts of this clonotype. The V call is TRBV5-1, the J call TRBJ2-1, with a possible D match to TRBD1 (6 bases). V dropped 4 bases and J dropped 3 bases, with 14 bases sitting between them. The germline V gene has CDR1 SGHRS and CDR2 YFSETQ. This CDR3 region has 15 residues. Here the CDR3 DNA reads TGCGCCAGCAGCCTTGAAATGGACAGCTACAATGAGCAGTTCTTC. Its translation is CASSLEMDSYNEQFF.

This clonotype was observed a few times. This chain uses TRBV7-3 with TRBJ2-7; D assignment may be TRBD1 or TRBD2 (6 bases each). The CDR3 covers 14 residues. Trimming cost V 5 bases and J 3 bases, with 14 bases left between them. The V gene's germline CDR1 is SGHTA and CDR2 FQGTGA. Here the CDR3 DNA reads TGTGCCAGCAGCCCCAACGGGGGACACTACGAGCAGTACTTC. It codes for CASSPNGGHYEQYF.

In its sample, this clonotype was seen once. V gene TRBV27 combines with J gene TRBJ2-7; the match to TRBD1 covers 9 bases. CDR3 length: 17 amino acids. The V gene end was trimmed by 3 bases and the J gene end by 2 bases; junction bases not matched to a gene: 11. CDR1 and CDR2 from the germline V gene are MNHEY and SMNVEV (reference sequence). CDR3 in DNA: TGTGCCAGCAGTTTGTCCTATCCGGGACAGGGACCCTACGAGCAGTACTTC. This translates into CASSLSYPGQGPYEQYF.

This clonotype was observed many times. The V and J genes are TRBV7-2 and TRBJ1-2; 7 nucleotides align to TRBD1. Per the germline V gene, CDR1 is SGHTA and CDR2 is FQGNSA. The CDR3 loop spans 14 amino acids. With 6 bases clipped from V and 4 bases from J, the junction kept 8 bases outside the gene matches. Here the CDR3 DNA reads TGTGCCAGCAGTGAACAGGGGACCCCCTATGGCTACACCTTC. This sequence encodes CASSEQGTPYGYTF. The entire variable domain, with the rest obtained from reference TRBV7-2 and TRBJ1-2, is as follows: GAGVSQSPSNKVTEKGKDVELRCDPISGHTALYWYRQSLGQGLEFLIYFQGNSAPDKSGLPSDRFSAERTGGSVSTLTIQRTQQEDSAVYLCASSEQGTPYGYTFGSGTRLTVV.

This clonotype was seen at least ten times. The V gene is TRBV2, the J gene TRBJ2-3, with D possibly being TRBD1 (6 bases). CDR3 length: 16 amino acids. Germline CDR1 and CDR2: SNHLY and FYNNEI. V gave up 2 bases and J gave up 3 bases, with 15 bases separating them. The CDR3 is CASSELGAPGTDTQYF. CDR3 nucleotides: TGTGCCAGCAGTGAATTGGGGGCCCCAGGGACAGATACGCAGTATTTT. Complete variable domain (other parts from reference TRBV2 and TRBJ2-3): EPEVTQTPSHQVTQMGQEVILRCVPISNHLYFYWYRQILGQKVEFLVSFYNNEISEKSEIFDDQFSVERPDGSNFTLKIRSTKLEDSAMYFCASSELGAPGTDTQYFGPGTRLTVL.

This clonotype was seen more than once but under ten times. The chain uses TRBV11-2 and TRBJ2-7, with 12 bases fitting TRBD2. V gave up 5 bases and J gave up 2 bases; unmatched junction bases: 7. There are 16 residues in the CDR3. Germline values: CDR1 SGHAT, CDR2 FQNNGV. CDR3 sequence reads: CASSPRLAGVPYEQYF. The CDR3 coding sequence is TGTGCCAGCAGCCCACGACTAGCGGGAGTCCCCTACGAGCAGTACTTC.

This clonotype was recorded at least ten times. J is TRBJ2-7 and V is TRBV28; unclear D gene. Between the trimmed V and J ends, which lost 9 bases and 1 base, there was a span of 10 bases. There are 12 residues in the CDR3. Per the germline V gene, CDR1 is MDHEN and CDR2 is SYDVKM. CDR3 loop: CASQFTSYEQYF. The CDR3 coding sequence is TGTGCCAGTCAGTTCACTTCCTACGAGCAGTACTTC. Full variable domain (rest looked up from reference TRBV28 and TRBJ2-7): DVKVTQSSRYLVKRTGEKVFLECVQDMDHENMFWYRQDPGLGLRLIYFSYDVKMKEKGDIPEGYSVSREKKERFSLILESASTNQTSMYLCASQFTSYEQYFGPGTRLTVT.

This clonotype was seen only a few times. The chain recombines TRBV3-1 with TRBJ2-7, with D perhaps matching TRBD2 (6 bases). Between the trimmed V and J ends, which lost 2 bases and 6 bases, there was a span of 8 bases. Germline V CDR1 and CDR2: LGHDT, YNNKEL (reference sequence). The CDR3 runs 12 residues. The DNA for the CDR3 is TGTGCCAGCAGCCAACAGGGAGGCGAGCAGTACTTC. Translated: CASSQQGGEQYF.

In this sample, this clonotype turned up many times. The genes are TRBV11-1 and TRBJ1-3, with 9 bases aligning to TRBD1. The J segment lost 4 bases and the V segment lost 5 bases, leaving 9 bases of the junction unmatched. Per germline, CDR1 SGHAT and CDR2 FQDESV (reference sequence). The CDR3 has 16 amino acids. The CDR3 DNA is TGTGCCAGCAGCCAGGGACAGGGAGCCATCGGAAACACCATATATTTT. It specifies CASSQGQGAIGNTIYF.

The sample holds a few counts of this clonotype. The rearrangement links TRBV7-2 to TRBJ1-4; 7 positions match TRBD1. V was pared by 5 bases and J by 3 bases, with 9 bases of the junction left unmatched. Germline V gene sequence: CDR1 SGHTA, CDR2 FQGNSA. The CDR3 sequence is 16 residues long. The CDR3 region has the DNA TGTGCCAGCAGCCCCCGCCGACAGGGACCTAATGAAAAACTGTTTTTT. It is translated as CASSPRRQGPNEKLFF.

The chain uses TRBV14 and TRBJ2-1; 7 nucleotides agree with TRBD2. Per the germline V gene, CDR1 is SGHDN and CDR2 is FVKESK. The CDR3 covers 16 residues. V dropped 4 bases and J dropped 3; count of bases not matched to a gene: 9. In DNA form, the CDR3 reads TGTGCCAGCAGCCCCTTTGCGGGAGTGGGCTACAATGAGCAGTTCTTC. Translated: CASSPFAGVGYNEQFF.

This clonotype was recorded many times. A junction end diverges from the germline sequence, so it may reflect a read error. The gene calls are TRBV2 and TRBJ1-1, with 8 bases that match TRBD1. The CDR3 runs 12 residues. From germline, CDR1 is SNHLY and CDR2 FYNNEI. The CDR3 DNA is TGTGCCAGCAGTACAGACAGGGGCCGCCACTACTTT. The encoded protein is CASSTDRGRHYF.

This clonotype was seen a single time. This chain links TRBV3-1 with TRBJ2-1; D call uncertain. Germline-derived CDR1 and CDR2 are LGHDT and YNNKEL (reference sequence). The CDR3 spans 16 residues. Trimming shortened V by 0 bases and J by 2 bases, and 11 bases separated the two germline ends. In nucleotides, the CDR3 is TGTGCCAGCAGCCAAGATTCTAGTCCCCCCTACAATGAGCAGTTCTTC. Its protein is CASSQDSSPPYNEQFF.

This clonotype was seen only a few times. J is TRBJ1-1 and V is TRBV4-2; tentatively, D is TRBD1 (5 bases). V dropped 5 bases and J dropped 5 bases, with 18 bases sitting between them. CDR1 LGHNA and CDR2 YNFKEQ come from the germline V gene. The CDR3 contains 15 residues. Here the CDR3 DNA reads TGTGCCAGCAGCAAACACAGGCAGGAGGCGACTGAAGCTTTCTTT. As protein: CASSKHRQEATEAFF.

This chain uses TRBV11-2 with TRBJ1-4; D possibly corresponds to TRBD1 (5 bases). V was clipped by 5 bases and J by 14 bases, with 18 bases between them. The CDR3 runs to 13 residues. Germline V CDR1 and CDR2: SGHAT, FQNNGV. The CDR3, as DNA: TGTGCCAGCAGCCCTAGCAGGGCTGGGGTTCTGTTTTTT. As protein: CASSPSRAGVLFF.